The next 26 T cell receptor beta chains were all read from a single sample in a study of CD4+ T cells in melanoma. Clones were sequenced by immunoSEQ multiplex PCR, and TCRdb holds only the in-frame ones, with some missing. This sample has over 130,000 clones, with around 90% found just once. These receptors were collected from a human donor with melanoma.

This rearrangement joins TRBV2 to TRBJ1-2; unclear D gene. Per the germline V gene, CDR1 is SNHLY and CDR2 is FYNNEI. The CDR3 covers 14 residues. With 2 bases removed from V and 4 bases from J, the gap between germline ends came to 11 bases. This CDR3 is CASSERRALYGYTF. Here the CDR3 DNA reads TGTGCCAGCAGTGAACGGCGGGCCCTCTATGGCTACACCTTC.

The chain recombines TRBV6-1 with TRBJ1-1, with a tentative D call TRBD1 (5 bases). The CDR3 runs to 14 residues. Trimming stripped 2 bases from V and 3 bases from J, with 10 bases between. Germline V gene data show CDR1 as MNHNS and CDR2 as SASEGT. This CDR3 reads CASSEPGQYTEAFF. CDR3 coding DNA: TGTGCCAGCAGTGAACCGGGGCAATACACTGAAGCTTTCTTT.

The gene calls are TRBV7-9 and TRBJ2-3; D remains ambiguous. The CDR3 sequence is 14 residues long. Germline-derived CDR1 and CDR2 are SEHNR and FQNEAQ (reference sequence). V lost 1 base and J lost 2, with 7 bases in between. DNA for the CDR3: TGTGCCAGCAGCTTAGTTACAGACACAGATACGCAGTATTTT. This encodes CASSLVTDTDTQYF.

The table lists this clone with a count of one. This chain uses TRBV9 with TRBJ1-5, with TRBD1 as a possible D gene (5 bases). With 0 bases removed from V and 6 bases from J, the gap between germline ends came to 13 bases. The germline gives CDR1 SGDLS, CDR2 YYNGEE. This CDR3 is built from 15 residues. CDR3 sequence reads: CASSVGGELGQPQHF. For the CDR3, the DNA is TGTGCCAGCAGCGTAGGGGGGGAGCTCGGTCAGCCCCAGCATTTT.

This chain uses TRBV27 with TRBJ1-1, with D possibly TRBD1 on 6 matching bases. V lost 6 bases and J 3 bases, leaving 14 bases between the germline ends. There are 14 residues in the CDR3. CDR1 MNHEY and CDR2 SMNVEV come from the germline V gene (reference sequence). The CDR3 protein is CASSGQTGYTEAFF. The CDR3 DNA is TGTGCCAGCAGCGGACAGACAGGCTACACTGAAGCTTTCTTT.

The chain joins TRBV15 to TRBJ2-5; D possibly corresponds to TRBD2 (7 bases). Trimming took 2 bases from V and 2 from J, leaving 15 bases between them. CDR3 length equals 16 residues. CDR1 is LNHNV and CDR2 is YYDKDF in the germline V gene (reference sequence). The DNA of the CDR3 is TGTGCCACCAGCAGAAGGGGGGGGCCTTTACAAGAGACCCAGTACTTC. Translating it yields CATSRRGGPLQETQYF.

Written as DNA, the CDR3 is TGCGCCAGCAGCTTGCCACTAGCGGGGGTCAATGAGCAGTTCTTC. Protein product: CASSLPLAGVNEQFF. The rearrangement uses TRBV5-1 and TRBJ2-1; 11 positions agree with TRBD2. CDR1 is SGHRS, CDR2 YFSETQ, per germline. CDR3 size: 15 residues. Losses at the gene ends were 1 base for V and 6 bases for J; bases not matched to a gene: 3.

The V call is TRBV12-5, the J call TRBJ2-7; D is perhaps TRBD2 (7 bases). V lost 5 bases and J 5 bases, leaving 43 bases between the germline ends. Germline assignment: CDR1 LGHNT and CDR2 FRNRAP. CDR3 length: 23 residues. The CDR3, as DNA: TGTGCTAGTGGTCGCGCCACAGGGACGGAATCCCGACCGGGGGGAATTAAGATGGACGAGCAGTACTTC. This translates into CASGRATGTESRPGGIKMDEQYF.

This CDR3 is CASSELKNTDTQYF. In DNA form, the CDR3 reads TGCGCCAGCAGCGAATTAAAGAACACAGATACGCAGTATTTT. The chain has TRBV5-1 and TRBJ2-3, with D uncertain. Trimming shortened V by 4 bases and J by 2 bases, and 11 bases separated the two germline ends. The CDR3 is 14 residues long. Germline V gene data show CDR1 as SGHRS and CDR2 as YFSETQ.

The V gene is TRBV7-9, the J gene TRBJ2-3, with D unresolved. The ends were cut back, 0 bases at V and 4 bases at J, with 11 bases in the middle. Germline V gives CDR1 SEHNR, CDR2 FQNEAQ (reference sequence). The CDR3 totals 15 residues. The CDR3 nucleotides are TGTGCCAGCAGCTTAGCATTACCATCCCCAGATACGCAGTATTTT. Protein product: CASSLALPSPDTQYF.

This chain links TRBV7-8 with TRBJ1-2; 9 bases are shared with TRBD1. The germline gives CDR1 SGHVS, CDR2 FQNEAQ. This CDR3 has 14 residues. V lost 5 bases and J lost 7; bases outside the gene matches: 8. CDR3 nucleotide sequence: TGTGCCAGCAGCAAAGAACAGGGGGCGGTTGGCTACACCTTC. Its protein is CASSKEQGAVGYTF.

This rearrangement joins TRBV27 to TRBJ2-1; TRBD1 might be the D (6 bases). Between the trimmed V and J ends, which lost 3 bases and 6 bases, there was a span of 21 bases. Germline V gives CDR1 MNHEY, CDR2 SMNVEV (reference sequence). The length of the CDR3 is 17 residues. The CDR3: CASSFRPYRAGGNEQFF. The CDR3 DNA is TGTGCCAGCAGTTTCCGCCCTTACAGGGCCGGTGGCAATGAGCAGTTCTTC.

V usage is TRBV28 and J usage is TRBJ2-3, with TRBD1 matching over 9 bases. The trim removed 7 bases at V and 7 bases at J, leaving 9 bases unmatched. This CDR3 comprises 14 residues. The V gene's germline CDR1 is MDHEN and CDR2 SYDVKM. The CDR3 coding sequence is TGTGCCAGCACCGGTACAGGGGGCGCGTATACGCAGTATTTT. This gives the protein CASTGTGGAYTQYF.

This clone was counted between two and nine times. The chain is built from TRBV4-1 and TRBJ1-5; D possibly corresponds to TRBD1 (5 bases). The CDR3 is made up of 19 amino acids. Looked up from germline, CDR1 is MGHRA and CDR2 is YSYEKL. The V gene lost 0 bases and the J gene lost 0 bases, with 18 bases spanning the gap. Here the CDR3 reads CASSQDYAKGAYSNQPQHF. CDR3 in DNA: TGCGCCAGCAGCCAAGATTACGCAAAAGGGGCCTATAGCAATCAGCCCCAGCATTTT.

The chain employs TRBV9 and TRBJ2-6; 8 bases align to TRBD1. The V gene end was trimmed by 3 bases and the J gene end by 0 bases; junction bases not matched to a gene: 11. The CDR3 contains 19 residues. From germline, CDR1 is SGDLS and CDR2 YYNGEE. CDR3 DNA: TGTGCCAGCAGCGCATACTTCGGACAGGGAGGCTCTGGGGCCAACGTCCTGACTTTC. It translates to CASSAYFGQGGSGANVLTF.

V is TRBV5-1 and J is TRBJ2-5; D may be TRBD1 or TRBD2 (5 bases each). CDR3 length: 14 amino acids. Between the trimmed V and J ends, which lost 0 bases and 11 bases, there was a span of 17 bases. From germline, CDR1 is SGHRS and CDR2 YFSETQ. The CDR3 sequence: CASSLDSGPPEQYF. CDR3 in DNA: TGCGCCAGCAGCTTGGATTCGGGGCCGCCAGAGCAGTACTTC.

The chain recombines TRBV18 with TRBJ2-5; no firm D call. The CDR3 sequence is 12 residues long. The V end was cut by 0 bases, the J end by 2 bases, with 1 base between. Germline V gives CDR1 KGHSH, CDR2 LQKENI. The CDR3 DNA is TGTGCCAGCTCACCACCGCAAGAGACCCAGTACTTC. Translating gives CASSPPQETQYF.

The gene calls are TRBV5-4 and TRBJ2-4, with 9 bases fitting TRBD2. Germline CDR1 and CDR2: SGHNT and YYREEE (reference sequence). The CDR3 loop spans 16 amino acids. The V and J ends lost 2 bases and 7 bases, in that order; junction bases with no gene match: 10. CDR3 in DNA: TGTGCCAGCAGCTTTGGTGGCGGGGGGGCCCTGAACATTCAGTACTTC. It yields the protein CASSFGGGGALNIQYF.

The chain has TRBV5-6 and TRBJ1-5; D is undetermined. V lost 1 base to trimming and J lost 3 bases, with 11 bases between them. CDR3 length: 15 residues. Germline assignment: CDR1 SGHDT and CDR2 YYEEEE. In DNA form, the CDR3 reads TGTGCCAGCAGCTTGTACGGGTTGGTCAATCAGCCCCAGCATTTT. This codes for CASSLYGLVNQPQHF.

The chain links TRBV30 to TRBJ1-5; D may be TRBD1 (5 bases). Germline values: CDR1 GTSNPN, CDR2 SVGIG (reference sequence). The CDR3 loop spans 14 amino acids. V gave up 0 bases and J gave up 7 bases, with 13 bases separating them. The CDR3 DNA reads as TGTGCCTGGAGTGTACCAGGGATGGGGCAGCCCCAGCATTTT. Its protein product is CAWSVPGMGQPQHF.

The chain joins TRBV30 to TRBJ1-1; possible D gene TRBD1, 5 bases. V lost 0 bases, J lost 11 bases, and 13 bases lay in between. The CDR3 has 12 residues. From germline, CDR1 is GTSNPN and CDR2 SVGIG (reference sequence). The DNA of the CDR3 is TGTGCCTGGAGTGTCGGCTCAGGGTACGCTTTCTTT. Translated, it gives CAWSVGSGYAFF. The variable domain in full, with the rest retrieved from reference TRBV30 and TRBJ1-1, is SQTIHQWPATLVQPVGSPLSLECTVEGTSNPNLYWYRQAAGRGLQLLFYSVGIGQISSEVPQNLSASRPQDRQFILSSKKLLLSDSGFYLCAWSVGSGYAFFGQGTRLTVV.

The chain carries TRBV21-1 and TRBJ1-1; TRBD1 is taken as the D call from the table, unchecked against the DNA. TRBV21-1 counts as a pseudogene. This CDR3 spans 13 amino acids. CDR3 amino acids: CAGQGFKDTEAFF. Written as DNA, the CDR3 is TGTGCCGGACAGGGGTTTAAGGACACTGAAGCTTTCTTT.

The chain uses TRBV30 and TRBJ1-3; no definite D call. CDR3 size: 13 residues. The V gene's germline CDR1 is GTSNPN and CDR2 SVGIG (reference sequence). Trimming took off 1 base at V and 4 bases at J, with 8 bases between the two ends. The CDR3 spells CAWSGPRGNTIYF. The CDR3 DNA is TGTGCCTGGAGTGGCCCGAGAGGAAACACCATATATTTT.

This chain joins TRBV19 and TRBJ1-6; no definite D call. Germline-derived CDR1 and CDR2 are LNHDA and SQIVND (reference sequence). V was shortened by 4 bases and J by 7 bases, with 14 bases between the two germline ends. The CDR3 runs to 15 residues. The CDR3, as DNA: TGTGCCAGTAGTACCTACCTGGGAGTAAATTCACCCCTCCACTTT. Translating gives CASSTYLGVNSPLHF. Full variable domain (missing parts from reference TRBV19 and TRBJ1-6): DGGITQSPKYLFRKEGQNVTLSCEQNLNHDAMYWYRQDPGQGLRLIYYSQIVNDFQKGDIAEGYSVSREKKESFPLTVTSAQKNPTAFYLCASSTYLGVNSPLHFGNGTRLTVT.

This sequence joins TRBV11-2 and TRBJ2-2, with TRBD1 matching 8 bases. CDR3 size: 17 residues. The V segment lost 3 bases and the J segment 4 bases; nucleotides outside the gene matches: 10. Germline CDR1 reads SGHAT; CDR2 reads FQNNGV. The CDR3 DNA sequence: TGTGCCAGCAGCTTGTTCCCGTGGCAGGGGGCCACCGGGGAGCTGTTTTTT. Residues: CASSLFPWQGATGELFF. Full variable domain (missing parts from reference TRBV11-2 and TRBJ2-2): EAGVAQSPRYKIIEKRQSVAFWCNPISGHATLYWYQQILGQGPKLLIQFQNNGVVDDSQLPKDRFSAERLKGVDSTLKIQPAKLEDSAVYLCASSLFPWQGATGELFFGEGSRLTVL.

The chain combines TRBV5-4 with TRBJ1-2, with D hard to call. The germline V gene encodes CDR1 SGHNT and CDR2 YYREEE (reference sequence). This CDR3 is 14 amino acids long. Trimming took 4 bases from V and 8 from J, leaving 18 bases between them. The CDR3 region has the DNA TGTGCCAGCAGCAAGCTCGACGGGAGCGCCGGCTACACCTTC. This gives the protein CASSKLDGSAGYTF.